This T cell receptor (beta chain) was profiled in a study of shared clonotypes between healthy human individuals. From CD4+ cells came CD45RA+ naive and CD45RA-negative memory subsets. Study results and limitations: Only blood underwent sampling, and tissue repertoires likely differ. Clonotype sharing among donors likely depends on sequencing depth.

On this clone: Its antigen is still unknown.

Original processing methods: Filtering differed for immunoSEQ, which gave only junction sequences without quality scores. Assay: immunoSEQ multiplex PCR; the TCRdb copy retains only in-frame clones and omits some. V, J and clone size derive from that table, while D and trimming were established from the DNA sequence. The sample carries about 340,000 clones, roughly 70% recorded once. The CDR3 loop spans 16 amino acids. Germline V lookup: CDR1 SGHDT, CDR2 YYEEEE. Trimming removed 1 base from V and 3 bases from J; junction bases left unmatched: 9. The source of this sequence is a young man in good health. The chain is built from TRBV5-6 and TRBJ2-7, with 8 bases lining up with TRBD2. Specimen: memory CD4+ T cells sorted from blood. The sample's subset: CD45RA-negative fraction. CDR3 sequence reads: CASSLPSGRYGYEQYF. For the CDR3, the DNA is TGTGCCAGCAGCTTGCCTAGCGGGCGCTACGGCTACGAGCAGTACTTC.